The 31 T cell receptor beta chains below were found in one sample sequenced in a study of blood T cell repertoires in COVID-19. Profiled with immunoSEQ multiplex PCR; TCRdb holds only in-frame clones, not every one. The sample has about 180,000 clones, 85% to 90% seen once. The source material was peripheral blood. The receptors derive from a man in his 70s with active or convalescent COVID-19.

The gene calls are TRBV28 and TRBJ1-4; D call uncertain. The V gene's germline CDR1 is MDHEN and CDR2 SYDVKM. This CDR3 has 16 amino acids. Trimming pared 5 bases from V and 8 bases from J, leaving 21 bases between. CDR3 nucleotide sequence: TGTGCCAGCAGTACCGGAGGGTACGGGTCGCAAGAAAAACTGTTTTTT. It translates to CASSTGGYGSQEKLFF.

This clone has only one observation. This chain joins TRBV19 and TRBJ1-1; maybe TRBD1 (5 bases). The V end lost 8 bases, the J end lost 5 bases, and 21 bases lay between the germline ends. Germline V lookup: CDR1 LNHDA, CDR2 SQIVND (reference sequence). The CDR3 runs to 15 residues. Here the CDR3 reads CASSREGRWGTEAFF. The CDR3 DNA follows: TGTGCCAGTTCAAGGGAGGGACGCTGGGGAACTGAAGCTTTCTTT. The entire variable domain, with the rest obtained from reference TRBV19 and TRBJ1-1, is as follows: DGGITQSPKYLFRKEGQNVTLSCEQNLNHDAMYWYRQDPGQGLRLIYYSQIVNDFQKGDIAEGYSVSREKKESFPLTVTSAQKNPTAFYLCASSREGRWGTEAFFGQGTRLTVV.

The CDR3 nucleotides are TGCGCCAGCAGTGACTACAGGAATCAGCCCCAGCATTTT. Amino acid sequence: CASSDYRNQPQHF. The chain uses TRBV10-2 and TRBJ1-5, with D maybe TRBD1 (5 bases). CDR3 length equals 13 residues. The V end lost 3 bases, the J end lost 4 bases, and 7 bases lay between the germline ends. CDR1 and CDR2 (germline): WSHSY, SAAADI.

The gene calls are TRBV5-1 and TRBJ1-6; D unclear. The CDR3 length is 14 residues. V shed 0 bases and J shed 5 bases, with 6 bases lying between them. Germline V lookup: CDR1 SGHRS, CDR2 YFSETQ. The CDR3 reads CASSLDGNNSPLHF. CDR3 nucleotide sequence: TGCGCCAGCAGCTTGGACGGGAATAATTCACCCCTCCACTTT.

The chain is built from TRBV5-1 and TRBJ2-4, with TRBD1 matching over 8 bases. V shed 3 bases and J 13 bases; nucleotides not matched to a gene: 6. CDR1 is SGHRS and CDR2 is YFSETQ in the germline V gene. The CDR3 loop spans 12 amino acids. CDR3 protein: CASSSDRGRQYF. The CDR3 nucleotides read TGCGCCAGCAGCTCTGACAGGGGTCGCCAGTACTTC.

The chain couples TRBV5-1 to TRBJ1-1; D perhaps matches TRBD1 (6 bases). V shed 4 bases and J shed 0 bases, with 10 bases lying between them. The germline CDR1 and CDR2 sequences are SGHRS and YFSETQ. This CDR3 is built from 14 residues. The CDR3, as DNA: TGCGCCAGCAGCCCTGACAGGTTGAACACTGAAGCTTTCTTT. It codes for CASSPDRLNTEAFF.

The chain uses TRBV28 and TRBJ2-7; TRBD1 is a possible D gene (6 bases). Between the trimmed V and J ends, which lost 0 bases and 1 base, there was a span of 10 bases. This CDR3 has 15 residues. Germline V gene sequence: CDR1 MDHEN, CDR2 SYDVKM. The CDR3 loop is CASSLWDSNSYEQYF. In DNA form, the CDR3 reads TGTGCCAGCAGTTTATGGGACAGCAATTCCTACGAGCAGTACTTC.

J is TRBJ2-1 and V is TRBV11-2; D perhaps matches TRBD1 (5 bases). The germline V and J ends were trimmed by 1 base and 3 bases, with 7 bases remaining between them. Germline CDR1 and CDR2: SGHAT and FQNNGV. The CDR3 has 14 amino acids. The CDR3 DNA is TGTGCCAGCAGCTTAGGGGGCCTCTACAATGAGCAGTTCTTC. This gives the protein CASSLGGLYNEQFF.

For this clone: An end of the junction does not agree with germline; a read error may underlie this. The V gene is TRBV6-6, the J gene TRBJ1-5, with D possibly TRBD1 on 6 matching bases. The CDR3 is made up of 12 amino acids. CDR1 is MNHNY and CDR2 is SVGAGI in the germline V gene (reference sequence). The CDR3 region has the DNA TGTGCCAGCAGGCAACAGCAGGACAGCCTGGATTTT. Residues: CASRQQQDSLDF.

This chain joins TRBV20-1 and TRBJ2-7, with unresolved D. V shed 7 bases and J shed 4 bases, with 8 bases lying between them. The CDR3 spans 10 residues. Germline lookup yields CDR1 DFQATT and CDR2 SNEGSKA (reference sequence). CDR3 nucleotides: TGCAGTGTCGACTCATACGAGCAGTACTTC. It specifies CSVDSYEQYF.

The chain is built from TRBV7-8 and TRBJ1-5; TRBD1 matches at 8 bases. The ends lost 5 bases at V and 2 bases at J; junction bases unmatched: 5. The CDR3 covers 15 residues. Germline CDR1 SGHVS, CDR2 FQNEAQ. CDR3 protein: CASSRRGLGNQPQHF. The CDR3 DNA reads as TGTGCCAGCAGCCGCAGGGGGCTGGGCAATCAGCCCCAGCATTTT.

V usage is TRBV12-3 or TRBV12-4 and J usage is TRBJ2-7; 7 positions match TRBD1. The length of the CDR3 is 13 residues. V trimming: 6 bases; J trimming: 6 bases; junction bases outside the gene matches: 8. DNA for the CDR3: TGTGCCAGCAGCCCACAGGGGATTGGCGAGCAGTACTTC. Translating it yields CASSPQGIGEQYF.

The rearrangement uses TRBV6-2 or TRBV6-3 and TRBJ2-1; 9 nucleotides agree with TRBD2. Germline values: CDR1 MNHEY, CDR2 SVGEGT. Losses at the gene ends were 6 bases for V and 7 bases for J; bases not matched to a gene: 13. This CDR3 is 16 amino acids long. As DNA, the CDR3 is TGTGCCAGCAGCGACGGAGGGGGCGGGAGGGGGAATGAGCAGTTCTTC. It codes for CASSDGGGGRGNEQFF.

This chain connects TRBV28 to TRBJ2-1; D may be TRBD2 (5 bases). Germline V gives CDR1 MDHEN, CDR2 SYDVKM. Trimming removed 4 bases from V and 9 bases from J, with 10 bases in between. This CDR3 comprises 12 residues. This chain's CDR3 is CASSSGLFEQFF. CDR3 DNA: TGTGCCAGCAGTTCGGGATTGTTTGAGCAGTTCTTC.

The V and J genes are TRBV6-5 and TRBJ1-5; 9 bases are shared with TRBD1. The CDR3 loop spans 13 amino acids. Germline V lookup: CDR1 MNHEY, CDR2 SVGAGI. V trimming: 11 bases; J trimming: 7 bases; junction bases outside the gene matches: 9. The CDR3 here is CAVTTGGRQPQHF. The CDR3, as DNA: TGTGCCGTTACAACAGGGGGCAGGCAGCCCCAGCATTTT.

The chain joins TRBV19 to TRBJ1-5; D is perhaps TRBD1 (6 bases). The ends were cut back, 6 bases at V and 7 bases at J, with 19 bases in the middle. CDR1 and CDR2 from the germline V gene are LNHDA and SQIVND (reference sequence). The CDR3 spans 15 residues. The CDR3 protein is CASRDGTRVLQPQHF. For the CDR3, the DNA is TGTGCCAGTAGGGACGGGACACGTGTTTTACAGCCCCAGCATTTT.

The chain employs TRBV27 and TRBJ2-7; 9 bases map to TRBD1. The CDR3 loop spans 15 amino acids. The junction had 12 bases not matched to a gene; V was cut back by 5 bases and J by 7 bases. The V gene's germline CDR1 is MNHEY and CDR2 SMNVEV (reference sequence). As DNA, the CDR3 is TGTGCCAGCAGTGAGTTGGGGACAGGGTTGGGGGAGCAGTACTTC. This codes for CASSELGTGLGEQYF.

The V gene is TRBV4-3, the J gene TRBJ2-2; 7 positions agree with TRBD2. This CDR3 has 16 amino acids. The germline CDR1 and CDR2 sequences are LGHNA and YSLEER. V gave up 2 bases and J gave up 2 bases; unmatched junction bases: 5. The CDR3 nucleotides are TGCGCCAGCAGCCAATTTCTAGCGGTAAACACCGGGGAGCTGTTTTTT. Its protein product is CASSQFLAVNTGELFF.

The rearrangement uses TRBV5-6 and TRBJ1-6; no reliable D call. The CDR3 is 14 residues long. Germline assignment: CDR1 SGHDT and CDR2 YYEEEE. Trimming removed 1 base from V and 6 bases from J, with 8 bases in between. Here the CDR3 reads CASSLFQANSPLHF. CDR3 nucleotides: TGTGCCAGCAGCTTGTTCCAGGCTAATTCACCCCTCCACTTT.

The chain uses TRBV3-1 (or the pseudogene TRBV3-2) and TRBJ1-4; 7 bases match TRBD1. The CDR3 is 14 residues long. V gave up 2 bases and J gave up 8 bases; unmatched junction bases: 5. The germline V gene has CDR1 LGHDT and CDR2 YNNKEL (reference sequence). The CDR3 here is CASSQRQGGEKLFF. CDR3 bases: TGTGCCAGCAGCCAAAGACAGGGAGGCGAAAAACTGTTTTTT.

The rearrangement uses TRBV7-2 and TRBJ1-2, with 7 nucleotides matching TRBD1. With V trimmed by 5 bases and J by 5 bases, 8 bases remained unmatched. The CDR3 totals 14 residues. From germline, CDR1 is SGHTA and CDR2 FQGNSA. The CDR3 protein is CASSPTGTDYGYTF. For the CDR3, the DNA is TGTGCCAGCAGCCCCACCGGGACAGATTATGGCTACACCTTC.

The J gene is TRBJ2-2, the V gene TRBV19, with TRBD1 matching over 7 bases. Germline-derived CDR1 and CDR2 are LNHDA and SQIVND (reference sequence). This CDR3 has 17 amino acids. The V gene end was trimmed by 1 base and the J gene end by 0 bases; junction bases not matched to a gene: 5. The CDR3 sequence is CASSIGWTGTNTGELFF. The DNA of the CDR3 is TGTGCCAGTAGTATAGGCTGGACAGGCACGAACACCGGGGAGCTGTTTTTT.

This chain joins TRBV7-9 and TRBJ1-3; TRBD1 matches at 7 bases. With 6 bases clipped from V and 1 base from J, the junction kept 0 bases outside the gene matches. Looked up from germline, CDR1 is SEHNR and CDR2 is FQNEAQ (reference sequence). The CDR3 extends over 13 amino acids. This CDR3 is CASRTGSGNTIYF. As DNA, the CDR3 is TGTGCCAGCAGGACAGGGTCTGGAAACACCATATATTTT.

The chain has TRBV27 and TRBJ1-6; 10 nucleotides align to TRBD1. This CDR3 is built from 15 residues. Looked up from germline, CDR1 is MNHEY and CDR2 is SMNVEV (reference sequence). V lost 6 bases and J lost 6; bases outside the gene matches: 5. The CDR3 is CASRYRDRGNSPLHF. CDR3 sequence (DNA): TGTGCCAGCAGGTATCGGGACAGGGGTAATTCACCCCTCCACTTT.

The chain joins TRBV19 to TRBJ1-2; TRBD1 aligns across 9 bases. The length of the CDR3 is 14 residues. CDR1 is LNHDA and CDR2 is SQIVND in the germline V gene (reference sequence). Unmatched junction bases numbered 3, after V lost 7 bases and J lost 0 bases. CDR3 sequence (DNA): TGTGCCAGTACCAGGGACAGGGCTAACTATGGCTACACCTTC. Amino acid sequence: CASTRDRANYGYTF. Drawing the rest from reference TRBV19 and TRBJ1-2, the complete variable domain is DGGITQSPKYLFRKEGQNVTLSCEQNLNHDAMYWYRQDPGQGLRLIYYSQIVNDFQKGDIAEGYSVSREKKESFPLTVTSAQKNPTAFYLCASTRDRANYGYTFGSGTRLTVV.

This rearrangement joins TRBV7-2 to TRBJ1-4; 7 nucleotides align to TRBD1. Germline V gene sequence: CDR1 SGHTA, CDR2 FQGNSA. Germline trimming cut 2 bases from V and 7 bases from J; bases unmatched to any gene: 13. The CDR3 runs to 17 residues. In nucleotides, the CDR3 is TGTGCCAGCAGCTTAAGGATCGGGCAGGGGGTCGGTGAAAAACTGTTTTTT. Translated, it gives CASSLRIGQGVGEKLFF.

The genes are TRBV14 and TRBJ2-3; 10 nucleotides line up with TRBD2. Germline CDR1 SGHDN, CDR2 FVKESK. After removal of 0 bases from V and 1 base from J, the junction contained 4 bases not matched to a gene. This CDR3 is 17 amino acids long. This chain's CDR3 is CASSQEALAGGTDTQYF. CDR3 coding DNA: TGTGCCAGCAGCCAAGAGGCCCTAGCGGGAGGCACAGATACGCAGTATTTT.

The chain carries TRBV7-9 and TRBJ2-7; perhaps TRBD2 as D (7 bases). CDR1 SEHNR and CDR2 FQNEAQ come from the germline V gene (reference sequence). CDR3 length equals 17 residues. Trimming removed 5 bases from V and 2 bases from J, with 22 bases in between. The CDR3 nucleotides are TGTGCCAGCAGCCCCCGAGCGGGACACGGGACCCCCTACGAGCAGTACTTC. Residues: CASSPRAGHGTPYEQYF.

V is TRBV6-4 and J is TRBJ2-1; 15 positions agree with TRBD2. Germline CDR1 and CDR2: MRHNA and SNTAGT. The CDR3 has 17 amino acids. With V trimmed by 4 bases and J by 5 bases, 6 bases remained unmatched. This CDR3 reads CASSAGTSGGMDNEQFF. As DNA, the CDR3 is TGTGCCAGCAGTGCCGGGACTAGCGGGGGGATGGACAATGAGCAGTTCTTC.

This chain uses TRBV7-2 with TRBJ2-5, with 12 nucleotides matching TRBD1. V lost 6 bases to trimming and J lost 5 bases; unmatched junction nucleotides: 7. The CDR3 extends over 15 amino acids. Germline values: CDR1 SGHTA, CDR2 FQGNSA. CDR3 region: CASRVGTGGFETQYF. CDR3 DNA sequence: TGTGCCAGCAGAGTCGGGACAGGGGGCTTTGAGACCCAGTACTTC.

The V and J genes are TRBV5-1 and TRBJ1-3, with D uncertain. The CDR3 is made up of 14 amino acids. Per germline, CDR1 SGHRS and CDR2 YFSETQ. V lost 0 bases and J lost 0, with 4 bases in between. CDR3 sequence (DNA): TGCGCCAGCAGCTTGGCGGTCTCTGGAAACACCATATATTTT. It is translated as CASSLAVSGNTIYF.